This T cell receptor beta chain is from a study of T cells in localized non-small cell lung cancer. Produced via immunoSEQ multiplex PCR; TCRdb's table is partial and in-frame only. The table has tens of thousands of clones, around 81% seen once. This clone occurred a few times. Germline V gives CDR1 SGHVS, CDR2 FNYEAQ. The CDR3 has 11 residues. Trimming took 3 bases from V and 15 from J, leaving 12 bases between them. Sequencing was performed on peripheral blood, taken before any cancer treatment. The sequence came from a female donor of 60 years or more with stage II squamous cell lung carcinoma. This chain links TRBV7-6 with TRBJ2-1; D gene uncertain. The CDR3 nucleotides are TGTGCCAGCAGCTTGACCTCATATCCGTTCTTC. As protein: CASSLTSYPFF.